This T cell receptor beta chain was retrieved from a study of OX40 agonist ivuxolimab in advanced cancers. Clones were sequenced by immunoSEQ multiplex PCR, and TCRdb holds only the in-frame ones, with some missing. The sample lists roughly 45,000 clones, around 85% seen once, with 20% in the top ten. The CDR3 contains 16 residues. The ends were cut back, 0 bases at V and 4 bases at J, with 12 bases in the middle. Looked up from germline, CDR1 is ENHRY and CDR2 is SYGVKD. The V call is TRBV10-3, the J call TRBJ2-2; the D gene is possibly TRBD2 (5 bases). This TCR came from an adult with an advanced solid tumor such as melanoma, head and neck, liver or kidney cancer. This material consisted of CD4+ or CD8+ T cells sorted from blood, taken in a trial of the OX40 agonist ivuxolimab. CDR3 sequence (DNA): TGTGCCATCAGTGAGTCAGAGGGCTGGGGCACCGGGGAGCTGTTTTTT. Protein sequence: CAISESEGWGTGELFF.